This TCR beta chain was identified in a study of shared clonotypes between healthy human individuals (dated by TCRdb to 2018 to 2020). About the full investigation: A couple of women and a few men aged 18 to 49 years were included in the cohort. Per donor, three plates each were used for CD4 naive and CD4 memory, two for CD8 naive, and one for CD8 memory. The study deeply sequenced blood TCR repertoires of several healthy adults to estimate repertoire size and the extent of clonotype sharing between individuals. To increase sequencing depth and limit assay-specific biases, TCR repertoire library preparation and sequencing were carried out by different laboratories using diverse techniques. Per donor, leukapheresis produced somewhere between about 0.8 and 9 billion PBMCs.

Comment on this clone: The specificity of this receptor is unknown. The input lacks base qualities; no much larger clone sits a single base away.

TCR CDR3 regions were amplified from genomic DNA by multiplex PCR using the deep immunoSEQ assay. Extracted genomic DNA from each cell subset was spread evenly across all wells of several immunoSEQ 96-well plates, with each plate serving as a replicate. Each replicate PCR for sorted subsets received about 220 ng genomic DNA, equal to roughly 30,000 T cell genomes. The purified libraries were quantified using a Qubit 3.0 fluorometer, sized with a Bioanalyzer 2100, and then quantified again using the KAPA Library Quantification kit. Every immunoSEQ 96-well plate was sequenced on a dedicated single-read 150-cycle Illumina NextSeq 550 flow cell. Per the source publication's procedure: The immunoSEQ output contained only junctional sequences without quality scores, so filtering could not match that applied to full-length reads. To assign V/J genes and CDR3, sequences were annotated against IMGT germline references using PyIR, a Python wrapper for IgBLAST v1.9. Any read was removed if the V/J assignment was weak (E-value above 1e-6), the CDR3 was missing, or the read contained stop codons, out-of-frame junctions, or ambiguous translated residues. A V3J clonotype was defined by an identical inferred V gene, J gene, and CDR3 amino acid sequence. Percentage overlap between repertoires was computed as shared unique clonotypes divided by the size of the smaller repertoire. Richness of each repertoire was evaluated using RTK rarefaction, the Chao1 estimator, and Recon v2.1 estimates of unobserved clonotypes. Generation probabilities were computed with OLGA for all TCRbeta clonotypes obtained by the gDNA method from four donors. The table was pulled from immuneACCESS by TCRdb, which kept in-frame rearrangements only. Such tables lose some clones; where checked, under half of the loss comes from unresolved V genes, and the rest has no known cause. V and J calls and clone size follow that table, whereas D and trimming were derived from the DNA. This sample holds under 2,500,000 clones; around 95% were observed only once. Roughly 0.13% of the sample is taken by the ten largest.

Study-wide findings and limitations: Sharing across several donors was observed for about 5% of naive CD4, less than 4% of naive CD8, roughly 2.4% of memory CD4, and around 0.4% of memory CD8 clonotypes. Estimated clonotype richness was generally larger for naive than for memory subsets. Sampling was restricted to blood, and TCR repertoires in tissues likely differ from the TCR repertoires found in blood. The genetic and exposure-history diversity represented was limited by the small number of donors. Higher generation probabilities were observed for clonotypes shared by all four sorted-subset donors than for non-shared clonotypes. Pairwise subsampling indicated that sequencing depth was expected to affect the degree of clonotype sharing among donors. Incomplete sequencing was indicated by rarefaction of sorted-subset datasets, despite the large sequencing depth.

The donors were healthy, HIV-negative adults who had no recently reported acute infections or vaccinations. Every donor was a Caucasian adult residing in Nashville, Tennessee, USA. Magnetic negative selection was used to enrich CD4+ T cells, after which naive cells were positively selected on CD45RA and the negative fraction became the memory subset. After blood collection by leukapheresis, PBMCs were isolated using Ficoll-Histopaque density gradient centrifugation and then cryopreserved in the vapor phase of liquid nitrogen. Analytical flow cytometry was used to check the purity and quantity of each magnetically sorted T cell population. From each sorted fraction, genomic DNA was isolated and quantified by UV absorbance on a Nanodrop 2000c. The sequencing sample was made of naive CD4+ T cells sorted from blood. The cell subset or site label on this specimen signifies: CD45RA+ positively selected. This receptor was obtained from a man aged 18 to 30 in good health.

The CDR3 region has the sequence CASSILGTATYEQYF. The sequenced DNA: TGTGCCAGTAGTATACTTGGGACAGCAACCTACGAGCAGTACTTC. Rearrangement joined TRBV19 to TRBJ2-7, with 7 bases aligning to TRBD1. The CDR3 holds 15 amino acids from the cysteine to the phenylalanine. The kept DNA is CDR3 alone, 45 bases in frame from the first base. Trimming accounts for 2 bases at V and 2 bases at J, while the number of junction bases matched to no gene is 6. CDR1 and CDR2, looked up from the germline V gene (reference sequence), are LNHDA and SQIVND.